This T cell receptor (beta chain) was documented in a study of blood T cell repertoires in COVID-19. V shed 6 bases and J 1 base; nucleotides not matched to a gene: 7. The length of the CDR3 is 15 residues. Germline loops: CDR1 LNHDA, CDR2 SQIVND (reference sequence). Only in-frame clones appear in the TCRdb table, and some are missing; sequencing was by immunoSEQ multiplex PCR. The table shows under 500,000 clones, with around 89% occurring only once. This chain connects TRBV19 to TRBJ1-1; 8 nucleotides align to TRBD1. Sequencing was performed on peripheral blood. The receptor was derived from a woman in her 30s with acute or convalescent COVID-19. The CDR3 nucleotides are TGTGCCAGTAGGACAGGGGAGATAACGAACACTGAAGCTTTCTTT. This sequence encodes CASRTGEITNTEAFF. Drawing the rest from reference TRBV19 and TRBJ1-1, the complete variable domain is DGGITQSPKYLFRKEGQNVTLSCEQNLNHDAMYWYRQDPGQGLRLIYYSQIVNDFQKGDIAEGYSVSREKKESFPLTVTSAQKNPTAFYLCASRTGEITNTEAFFGQGTRLTVV.